The source of this T cell receptor (beta chain) is a study of blood T cells in healthy people across ages. Study-wide results and limits: TCR beta diversity per million T cells fell roughly linearly with age.

Comments on this clonotype: The antigen remains undetermined.

Every donor provided 8.5 to 10 milliliters of peripheral blood. Germline values: CDR1 MNHNS, CDR2 SASEGT. The CDR3 sequence is 12 residues long. J lost 5 bases, V lost 4 bases, and 2 bases had no gene match. Combining a sample-barcoded 5' primer with a J-beta primer mix, a second PCR ran for 7 to 11 cycles. Each cDNA molecule, via a template-switch adaptor with 12 random nucleotides, was tagged. One entry per CDR3 protein results from TCRdb running MiXCR on the 5' RACE reads. The table has about 720,000 distinct CDR3 sequences, 22% seen once; the top ten hold 22%. The specimen was blood. The genes are TRBV6-1 and TRBJ2-7, with 7 bases lining up with TRBD1. The receptor's source is a man in his sixties or seventies in good health. The CDR3 DNA reads TGTGCCAGCAGTGTGACAGGGAACGAGCAGTACGTC. Translating gives CASSVTGNEQYV.